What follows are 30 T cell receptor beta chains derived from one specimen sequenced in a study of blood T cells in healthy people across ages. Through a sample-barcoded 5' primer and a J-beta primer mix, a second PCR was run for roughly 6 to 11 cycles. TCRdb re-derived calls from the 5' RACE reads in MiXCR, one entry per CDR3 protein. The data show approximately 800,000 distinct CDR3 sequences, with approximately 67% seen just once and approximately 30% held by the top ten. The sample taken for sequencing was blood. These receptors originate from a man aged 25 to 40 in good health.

CDR3: CASSLHRGPLEQYF. The CDR3 DNA reads TGTGCCAGCAGCCTTCATCGCGGGCCTCTCGAGCAGTACTTC. This chain connects TRBV7-2 to TRBJ2-5; a weak D match, TRBD2 (5 bases). TRBJ2-7 explains the end of the DNA better; the J call may be wrong. The germline CDR1 and CDR2 sequences are SGHTA and FQGNSA. This CDR3 contains 14 residues.

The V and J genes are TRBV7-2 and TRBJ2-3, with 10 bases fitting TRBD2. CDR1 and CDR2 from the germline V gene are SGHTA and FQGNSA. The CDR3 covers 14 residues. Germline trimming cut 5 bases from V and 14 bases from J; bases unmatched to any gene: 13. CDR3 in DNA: TGTGCCAGCAGCCTAGGAGCTCTAGCGGGGGCCCTGTATTTT. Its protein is CASSLGALAGALYF.

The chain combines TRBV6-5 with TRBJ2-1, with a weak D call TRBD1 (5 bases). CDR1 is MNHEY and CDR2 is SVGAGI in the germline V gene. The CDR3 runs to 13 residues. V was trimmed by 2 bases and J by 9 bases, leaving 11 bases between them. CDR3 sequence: CASSYAQGIEQFF. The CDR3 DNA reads TGTGCCAGCAGTTACGCCCAGGGAATTGAGCAGTTCTTC.

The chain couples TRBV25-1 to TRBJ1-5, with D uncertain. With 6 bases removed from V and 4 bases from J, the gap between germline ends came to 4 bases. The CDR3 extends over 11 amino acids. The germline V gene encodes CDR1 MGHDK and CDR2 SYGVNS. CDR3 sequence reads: CASRANQPQHF. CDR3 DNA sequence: TGTGCCAGCAGGGCTAATCAGCCCCAGCATTTT.

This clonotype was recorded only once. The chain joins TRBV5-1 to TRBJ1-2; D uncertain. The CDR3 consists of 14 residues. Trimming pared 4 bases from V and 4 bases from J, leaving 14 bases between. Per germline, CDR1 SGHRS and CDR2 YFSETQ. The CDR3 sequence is CASSPEVGFYGYTF. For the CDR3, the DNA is TGCGCCAGCAGCCCTGAGGTAGGGTTCTATGGCTACACCTTC.

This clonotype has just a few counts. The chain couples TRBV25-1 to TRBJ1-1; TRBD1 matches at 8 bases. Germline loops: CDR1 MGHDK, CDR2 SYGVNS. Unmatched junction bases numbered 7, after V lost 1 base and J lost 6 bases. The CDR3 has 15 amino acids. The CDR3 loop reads CASSEFGRGRPEAFF. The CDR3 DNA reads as TGTGCCAGCAGTGAATTCGGCAGGGGGCGACCTGAAGCTTTCTTT. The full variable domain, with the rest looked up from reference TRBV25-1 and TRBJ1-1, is EADIYQTPRYLVIGTGKKITLECSQTMGHDKMYWYQQDPGMELHLIHYSYGVNSTEKGDLSSESTVSRIRTEHFPLTLESARPSHTSQYLCASSEFGRGRPEAFFGQGTRLTVV.

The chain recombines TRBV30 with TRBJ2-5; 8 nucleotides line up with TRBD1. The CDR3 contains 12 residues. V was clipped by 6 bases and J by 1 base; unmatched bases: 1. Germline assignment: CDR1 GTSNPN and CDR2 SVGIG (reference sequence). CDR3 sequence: CACDRGQETQYF. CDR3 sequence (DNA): TGTGCCTGCGACAGGGGCCAAGAGACCCAGTACTTC.

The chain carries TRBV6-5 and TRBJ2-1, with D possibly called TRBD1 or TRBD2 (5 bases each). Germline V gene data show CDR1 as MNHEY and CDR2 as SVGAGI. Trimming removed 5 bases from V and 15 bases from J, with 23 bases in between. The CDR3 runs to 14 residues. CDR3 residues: CASSPLAGTSDVFF. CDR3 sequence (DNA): TGTGCCAGCAGTCCGCTCGCCGGGACCTCCGATGTGTTCTTC.

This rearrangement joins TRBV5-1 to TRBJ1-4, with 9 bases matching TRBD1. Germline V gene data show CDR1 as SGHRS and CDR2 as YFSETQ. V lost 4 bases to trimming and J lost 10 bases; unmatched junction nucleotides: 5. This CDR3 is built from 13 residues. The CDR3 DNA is TGCGCCAGCAGCGAGTTGACAGGGGGAAAACTGTTTTTT. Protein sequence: CASSELTGGKLFF.

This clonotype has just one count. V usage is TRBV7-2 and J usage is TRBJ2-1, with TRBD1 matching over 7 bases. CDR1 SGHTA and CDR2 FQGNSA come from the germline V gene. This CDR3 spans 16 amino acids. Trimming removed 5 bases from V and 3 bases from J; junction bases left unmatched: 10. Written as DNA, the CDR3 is TGTGCCAGCAGCATAAGCCCAGGGGGTCTCTACAATGAGCAGTTCTTC. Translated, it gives CASSISPGGLYNEQFF.

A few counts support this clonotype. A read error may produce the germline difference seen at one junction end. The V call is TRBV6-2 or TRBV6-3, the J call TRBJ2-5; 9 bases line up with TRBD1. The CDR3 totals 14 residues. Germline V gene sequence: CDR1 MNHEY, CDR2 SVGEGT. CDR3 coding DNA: TGCGCCAGCAGCCCGGGGACAGGGACAGAGACCCAGTACTTC. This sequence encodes CASSPGTGTETQYF.

Here the CDR3 DNA reads TGTGCCAGCAGTTACTCCGACAGGGGGGGTCTGGATGGCTACACCTTC. Its protein is CASSYSDRGGLDGYTF. The rearrangement joins TRBV6-6 to TRBJ1-2; 9 bases match TRBD1. Germline-derived CDR1 and CDR2 are MNHNY and SVGAGI (reference sequence). The CDR3 spans 16 residues. Losses at the gene ends were 0 bases for V and 6 bases for J; bases not matched to a gene: 8.

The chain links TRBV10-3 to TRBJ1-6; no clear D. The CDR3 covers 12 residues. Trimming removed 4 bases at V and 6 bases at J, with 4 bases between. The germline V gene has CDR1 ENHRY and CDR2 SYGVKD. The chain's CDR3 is CAISGINSPLHF. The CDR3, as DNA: TGTGCCATCAGTGGTATTAATTCACCCCTCCACTTT.

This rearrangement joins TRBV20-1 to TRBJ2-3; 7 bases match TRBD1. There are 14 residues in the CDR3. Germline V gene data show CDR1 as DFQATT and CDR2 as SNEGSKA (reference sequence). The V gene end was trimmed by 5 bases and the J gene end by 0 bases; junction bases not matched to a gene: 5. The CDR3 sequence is CSAGRDRSTDTQYF. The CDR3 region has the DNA TGCAGTGCTGGCCGGGACAGAAGCACAGATACGCAGTATTTT.

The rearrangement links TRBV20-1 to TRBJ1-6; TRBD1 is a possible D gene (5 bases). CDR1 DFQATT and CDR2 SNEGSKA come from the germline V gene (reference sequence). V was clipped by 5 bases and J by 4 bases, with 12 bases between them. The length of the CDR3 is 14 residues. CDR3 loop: CSASTGPYNSPLHF. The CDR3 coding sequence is TGCAGTGCTTCCACGGGGCCTTATAATTCACCCCTCCACTTT.

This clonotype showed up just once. CDR3 nucleotide sequence: TGTGCCAGCACCCCTCCCCATGGTGAGCAGTTCTTC. Translating gives CASTPPHGEQFF. This rearrangement joins TRBV6-5 to TRBJ2-1; no clear D gene. This CDR3 is 12 amino acids long. From germline, CDR1 is MNHEY and CDR2 SVGAGI. V was clipped by 7 bases and J by 9 bases, with 13 bases between them.

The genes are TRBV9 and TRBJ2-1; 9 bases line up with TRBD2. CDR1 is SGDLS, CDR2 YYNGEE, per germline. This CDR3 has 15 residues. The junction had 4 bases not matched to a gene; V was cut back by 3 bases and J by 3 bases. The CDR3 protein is CASSASGGNYNEQFF. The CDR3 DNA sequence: TGTGCCAGCAGCGCGAGCGGGGGGAACTACAATGAGCAGTTCTTC. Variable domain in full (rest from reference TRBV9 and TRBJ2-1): DSGVTQTPKHLITATGQRVTLRCSPRSGDLSVYWYQQSLDQGLQFLIQYYNGEERAKGNILERFSAQQFPDLHSELNLSSLELGDSALYFCASSASGGNYNEQFFGPGTRLTVL.

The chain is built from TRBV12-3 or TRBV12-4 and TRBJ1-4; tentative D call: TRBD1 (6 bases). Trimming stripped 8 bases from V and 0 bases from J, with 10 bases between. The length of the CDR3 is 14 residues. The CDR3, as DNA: TGTGCCAGCCGAAGGGGGGCAACTAATGAAAAACTGTTTTTT. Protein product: CASRRGATNEKLFF.

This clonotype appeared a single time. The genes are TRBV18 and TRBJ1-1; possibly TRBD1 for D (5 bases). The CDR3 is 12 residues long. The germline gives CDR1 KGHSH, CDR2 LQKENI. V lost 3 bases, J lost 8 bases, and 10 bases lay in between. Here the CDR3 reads CASSPTTAEAFF. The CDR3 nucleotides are TGTGCCAGCTCACCTACGACAGCAGAAGCTTTCTTT.

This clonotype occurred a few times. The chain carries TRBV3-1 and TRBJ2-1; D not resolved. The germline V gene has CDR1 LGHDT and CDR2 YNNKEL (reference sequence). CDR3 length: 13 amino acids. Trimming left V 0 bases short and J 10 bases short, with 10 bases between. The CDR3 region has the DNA TGTGCCAGCAGCCAAGAAGGTGCGTGGGAGCAGTTCTTC. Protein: CASSQEGAWEQFF.

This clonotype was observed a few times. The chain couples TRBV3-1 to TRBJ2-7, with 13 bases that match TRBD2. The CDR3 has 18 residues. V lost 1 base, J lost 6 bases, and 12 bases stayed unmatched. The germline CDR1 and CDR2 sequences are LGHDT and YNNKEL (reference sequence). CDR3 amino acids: CASSQGLAGGPRGSEQYF. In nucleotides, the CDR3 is TGTGCCAGCAGCCAAGGACTAGCGGGGGGACCTCGGGGGAGCGAGCAGTACTTC.

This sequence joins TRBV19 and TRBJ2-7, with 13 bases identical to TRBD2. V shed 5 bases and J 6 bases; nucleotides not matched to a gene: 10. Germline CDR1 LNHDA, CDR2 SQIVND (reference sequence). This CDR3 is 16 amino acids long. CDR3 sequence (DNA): TGTGCCAGTAGTCTCCAGCCGGGACTAGCGGGGATCGAGCAGTACTTC. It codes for CASSLQPGLAGIEQYF.

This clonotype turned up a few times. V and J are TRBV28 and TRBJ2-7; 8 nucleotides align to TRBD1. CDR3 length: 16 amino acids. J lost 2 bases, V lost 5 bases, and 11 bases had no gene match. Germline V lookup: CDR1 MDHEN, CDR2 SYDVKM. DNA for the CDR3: TGTGCCAGCAGTGCAAGACAGGGGCCGTCTCCCTACGAGCAGTACTTC. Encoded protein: CASSARQGPSPYEQYF.

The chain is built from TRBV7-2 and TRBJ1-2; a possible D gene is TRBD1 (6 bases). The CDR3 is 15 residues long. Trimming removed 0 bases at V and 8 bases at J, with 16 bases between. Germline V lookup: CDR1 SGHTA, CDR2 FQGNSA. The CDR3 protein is CASSLAQTGVGGYTF. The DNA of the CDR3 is TGTGCCAGCAGCTTAGCACAGACAGGTGTAGGAGGCTACACCTTC.

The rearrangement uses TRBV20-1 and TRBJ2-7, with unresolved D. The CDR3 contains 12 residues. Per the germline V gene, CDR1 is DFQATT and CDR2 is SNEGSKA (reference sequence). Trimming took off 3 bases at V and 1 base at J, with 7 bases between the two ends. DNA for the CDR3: TGCAGTGCTAGTCGACGATCCTACGAGCAGTACTTC. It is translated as CSASRRSYEQYF.

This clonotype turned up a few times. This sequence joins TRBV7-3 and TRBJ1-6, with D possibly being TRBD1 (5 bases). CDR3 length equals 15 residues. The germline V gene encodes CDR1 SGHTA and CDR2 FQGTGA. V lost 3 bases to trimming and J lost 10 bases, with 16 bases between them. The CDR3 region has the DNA TGTGCCAGCAGCTTTGACAGTCTTGGTAACTCACCCCTCCACTTT. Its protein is CASSFDSLGNSPLHF. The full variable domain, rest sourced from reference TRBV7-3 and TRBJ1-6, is GAGVSQTPSNKVTEKGKYVELRCDPISGHTALYWYRQSLGQGPEFLIYFQGTGAADDSGLPNDRFFAVRPEGSVSTLKIQRTERGDSAVYLCASSFDSLGNSPLHFGNGTRLTVT.

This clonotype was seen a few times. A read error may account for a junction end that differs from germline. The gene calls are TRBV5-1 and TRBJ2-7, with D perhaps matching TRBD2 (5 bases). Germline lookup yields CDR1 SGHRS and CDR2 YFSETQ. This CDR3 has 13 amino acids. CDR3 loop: CATSHGSSYEQYF. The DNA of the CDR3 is TGCGCCACATCCCATGGGAGCTCCTATGAGCAGTACTTC.

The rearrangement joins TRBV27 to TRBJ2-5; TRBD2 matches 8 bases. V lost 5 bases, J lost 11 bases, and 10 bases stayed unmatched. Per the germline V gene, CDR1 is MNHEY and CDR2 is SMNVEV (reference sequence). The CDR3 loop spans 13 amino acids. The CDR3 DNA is TGTGCCAGCAGTCGGGAGGGCCTCTTTAAGCAGTACTTC. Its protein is CASSREGLFKQYF.

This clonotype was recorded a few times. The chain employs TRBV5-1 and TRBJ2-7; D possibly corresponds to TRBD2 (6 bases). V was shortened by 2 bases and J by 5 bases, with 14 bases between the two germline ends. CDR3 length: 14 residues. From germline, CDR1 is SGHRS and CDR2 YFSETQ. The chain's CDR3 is CASSFRGNTDEQYF. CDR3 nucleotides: TGCGCCAGCAGCTTCCGGGGGAATACTGACGAGCAGTACTTC. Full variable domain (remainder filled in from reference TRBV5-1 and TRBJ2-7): KAGVTQTPRYLIKTRGQQVTLSCSPISGHRSVSWYQQTPGQGLQFLFEYFSETQRNKGNFPGRFSGRQFSNSRSEMNVSTLELGDSALYLCASSFRGNTDEQYFGPGTRLTVT.

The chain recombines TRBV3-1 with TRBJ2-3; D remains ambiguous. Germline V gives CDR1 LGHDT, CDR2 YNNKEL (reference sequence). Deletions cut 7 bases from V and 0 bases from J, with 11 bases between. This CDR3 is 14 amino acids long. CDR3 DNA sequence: TGTGCCAGCACTTCAGCGTTCAGCACAGATACGCAGTATTTT. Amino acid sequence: CASTSAFSTDTQYF.